The 9 T cell receptor beta chains listed next were all sequenced from one sample in a study of cytomegalovirus exposure and HLA in healthy donors (dated by TCRdb to the late 2010s). Library prep was done by the immunoSEQ multiplex PCR assay. The multiplex PCR relied on a mix of 60 forward primers for TCR Vbeta segments and 13 reverse primers for TCR Jbeta segments. Entries here come from immuneACCESS through TCRdb and include only in-frame sequences with V and J called. Some clones fail to appear in such tables; in the studies checked, an unresolved V gene covers under half of the shortfall, and the cause of the remainder is unknown. Present in this sample are 90,000 to 120,000 clones, approximately 74% of which were seen just once. Clones ranked in the top ten supply 12% to 15% of the sample. The sequenced sample consisted of PBMCs. The receptor set was obtained from a woman aged 40 to 50 in good health and CMV-seropositive.

This chain links TRBV5-5 with TRBJ1-5; weak D call: TRBD1 (5 bases). The CDR3 sequence is 14 residues long. Looked up from germline, CDR1 is SGHKS and CDR2 is YYEKEE (reference sequence). V was pared by 1 base and J by 8 bases, with 13 bases between. The CDR3 DNA follows: TGTGCCAGCAGCTTGAATGCGGGAGGGGAGCCCCAGCATTTT. Encoded protein: CASSLNAGGEPQHF.

CDR3 in DNA: TGTGCCAGCAGCTCGGGACAGCCTAAGGCGGGGCAGCCCCAGCATTTT. Amino acid sequence: CASSSGQPKAGQPQHF. The rearrangement uses TRBV7-2 and TRBJ1-5; 7 positions match TRBD1. The germline CDR1 and CDR2 sequences are SGHTA and FQGNSA. Trimming took 4 bases from V and 7 from J; bases not matched to a gene: 13. This CDR3 region has 16 residues.

This sequence joins TRBV30 and TRBJ1-2; unclear D gene. From germline, CDR1 is GTSNPN and CDR2 SVGIG (reference sequence). CDR3 length: 13 amino acids. Trimming removed 3 bases at V and 8 bases at J, with 16 bases between. CDR3 sequence (DNA): TGTGCCTGGAGAGGTGGCGGCAGAATAGGCTACACCTTC. Protein: CAWRGGGRIGYTF. Looking up the rest from reference TRBV30 and TRBJ1-2 gives the full variable domain: SQTIHQWPATLVQPVGSPLSLECTVEGTSNPNLYWYRQAAGRGLQLLFYSVGIGQISSEVPQNLSASRPQDRQFILSSKKLLLSDSGFYLCAWRGGGRIGYTFGSGTRLTVV.

The chain combines TRBV29-1 with TRBJ2-5; D ambiguous. This CDR3 has 13 amino acids. Germline values: CDR1 SQVTM, CDR2 ANQGSEA. V was cut by 5 bases and J by 1 base, with 11 bases left in between. The CDR3 loop is CSVPTVSQETQYF. The CDR3 region has the DNA TGCAGCGTTCCGACTGTCTCCCAAGAGACCCAGTACTTC.

This chain links TRBV11-1 with TRBJ2-7; 7 nucleotides align to TRBD1. V shed 0 bases and J 4 bases; nucleotides not matched to a gene: 3. Germline V gene sequence: CDR1 SGHAT, CDR2 FQDESV (reference sequence). The CDR3 has 14 amino acids. CDR3 nucleotide sequence: TGTGCCAGCAGCTTAGCTACAGGGGAGTACGAGCAGTACTTC. Protein: CASSLATGEYEQYF. Looking up the rest from reference TRBV11-1 and TRBJ2-7 gives the full variable domain: EAEVAQSPRYKITEKSQAVAFWCDPISGHATLYWYRQILGQGPELLVQFQDESVVDDSQLPKDRFSAERLKGVDSTLKIQPAELGDSAMYLCASSLATGEYEQYFGPGTRLTVT.

This clone was detected only once. The V and J genes are TRBV27 and TRBJ2-1, with 7 bases matching TRBD2. Germline-derived CDR1 and CDR2 are MNHEY and SMNVEV (reference sequence). Germline trimming cut 6 bases from V and 5 bases from J; bases unmatched to any gene: 10. The length of the CDR3 is 15 residues. CDR3 coding DNA: TGTGCCAGCAGCACCCTGACGGGGGGAAACAATGAGCAGTTCTTC. Amino acids: CASSTLTGGNNEQFF.

This sequence joins TRBV27 and TRBJ1-5, with D uncertain. The CDR3 spans 14 residues. CDR1 is MNHEY and CDR2 is SMNVEV in the germline V gene (reference sequence). V was clipped by 6 bases and J by 0 bases, with 9 bases between them. The CDR3 spells CASSLRYSNQPQHF. The CDR3 DNA is TGTGCCAGCAGCCTACGATATAGCAATCAGCCCCAGCATTTT.

The chain joins TRBV4-3 to TRBJ1-2; TRBD1 agrees at 7 bases. The V gene end was trimmed by 6 bases and the J gene end by 4 bases; junction bases not matched to a gene: 5. Germline V gives CDR1 LGHNA, CDR2 YSLEER. This CDR3 is 13 amino acids long. CDR3 amino acids: CASSLDRVYGYTF. For the CDR3, the DNA is TGCGCCAGCAGTCTCGACAGGGTCTATGGCTACACCTTC.

This clone was seen only a few times. CDR3 coding DNA: TGTGCCAGCAGCAACAGGGACGCGTACACCTTC. Its translation is CASSNRDAYTF. The rearrangement uses TRBV9 and TRBJ1-2; D possibly corresponds to TRBD1 (6 bases). Trimming removed 4 bases from V and 11 bases from J, with 12 bases in between. The CDR3 consists of 11 residues. Germline V gene lookup returns CDR1 SGDLS and CDR2 YYNGEE.